This T cell receptor (beta chain) was identified during a study of precursors of human CD4 cytotoxic T cells (dated by TCRdb to between 2018 and 2020). Background on the whole study: In total, CD4+ memory subsets from roughly 15 donors went into the bulk TCR-seq analysis. Sequences for both the TCRalpha and TCRbeta chains came out of the TCR-seq analysis of 11 to 15 donors (table S7). Overall study outcomes, separate from this receptor: Some bulk TCR-seq comparisons included only 13 of the 14 donors, suggesting not every subset was available for every donor. Compared with TCM and TEM subsets, the IL-7Rhigh and IL-7R- TEMRA subsets had more restricted TCR repertoires, with lower diversity and more expanded clonotypes. Expanded effector clonotypes made up a larger fraction of IL-7Rhigh TEMRA clonotypes than of TEM or TCM clonotypes. The authors noted that a human observational design cannot definitively establish the direction of differentiation between precursor and effector cells.

A word on this clonotype: Its antigen has not been determined. No base quality values were provided; no much bigger clone lies one nucleotide off.

TCRdb records Illumina MiSeq as the sequencer. As for the authors' bioinformatics: To quantify repertoire diversity, the Shannon-Wiener index was calculated using VDJtools. A TCRbeta clonotype counted as expanded if its clonotype frequency was 3 or higher. The raw public data were reprocessed by TCRdb itself: fastp quality trimming at Q25, MiXCR clonotype calling, in-frame beta chains only. All rows with the same CDR3 protein become a single entry with the most common DNA and genes. Clone size and V and J calls follow TCRdb, not the original study. For this sample the table gives about 490 distinct CDR3 sequences, of which 15% to 20% were detected only once. The leading ten clones occupy around 21% of the sample. V has 5 bases trimmed and J has 6 bases trimmed; junction bases matching no gene number 7. The CDR3 runs 14 amino acids, cysteine and phenylalanine included. The DNA shown is the 42-base CDR3, in frame from base 1. Per the germline V gene, SGHNT is the CDR1 and YENEEA is the CDR2.

To test whether a precursor-effector relationship exists among CD4 cytotoxic T cells, bulk UMI-based TCR sequencing was run on four sorted CD4+ memory subsets: TCM, TEM, IL-7Rhigh TEMRA, and IL-7R- TEMRA. Cells were obtained from peripheral blood mononuclear cells that had been isolated from human blood. Specimen: memory CD4+ T cells from blood (PBMCs). The rearrangement joined TRBV11-3 to TRBJ2-7, with 10 junctional bases fitting TRBD1. The sequence derives from a human donor in good health. Read as DNA, the sequence is TGTGCCAGCAGCCGGGACAGGGGCCTAGGCGAGCAGTACTTC. This is translated as CASSRDRGLGEQYF.